This TCR beta chain was sequenced in a study of follicular helper T cells after annual influenza vaccination. Study findings and constraints: Successive annual vaccinations recalled a recurrent oligoclonal ICOS+CD38+ cTfh response with influenza-specific clonotypes. ICOS-CD38- cTfh most often held earlier Day 7 ICOS+CD38+ clones.

Time point noted: 2015-2016 season, pre-vaccination. Between roughly 40 and 100 mL of blood was drawn per time point. On this clone: Its target is unknown.

This CDR3 has 17 residues. V trimming: 1 base; J trimming: 1 base; junction bases outside the gene matches: 6. Looked up from germline, CDR1 is MGHRA and CDR2 is YSYEKL. Sequencing was performed with immunoSEQ multiplex PCR; in TCRdb, only in-frame clones are kept and a portion is missing. The sample shows approximately 6,000 clones, almost 85% of them seen only once. This sequence joins TRBV4-1 and TRBJ2-3; 9 positions agree with TRBD2. This specimen was CXCR5+ CD38- circulating T follicular helper cells from blood, taken on the day of influenza vaccination. The sample's subset: circulating Tfh, non-naive CD4+CXCR5+PD-1+ (ICOS+CD38+ or ICOS-CD38-). This sequence originates from an adult who received the influenza vaccine. Here the CDR3 reads CASSQVSLAGGTDTQYF. The CDR3 region has the DNA TGCGCCAGCAGCCAAGTATCTTTAGCGGGAGGCACAGATACGCAGTATTTT.